This T cell receptor (beta chain) was recovered during a study of Ad26.COV2.S vaccination and SARS-CoV-2 variants. Study conclusions and caveats: Assessments of TCR breadth and depth may have underestimated the total T cell responses.

Clones were read by immunoSEQ multiplex PCR, and TCRdb kept only the in-frame ones, dropping some. Of about 380,000 clones in the sample, about four fifths were seen once. Treatment: some 20 received Ad26.COV2.S at low or high dose, single or two shots; 5 received placebo; per-sample allocation not given. Samples analyzed were those drawn on day 63 after the first vaccine or placebo injection. Adults aged 18-55 years in Boston included the donor. The sample holds a few counts of this clone. Its antigen remains unknown. Germline lookup yields CDR1 SEHNR and CDR2 FQNEAQ (reference sequence). The trim removed 3 bases at V and 6 bases at J, leaving 2 bases unmatched. The CDR3 is 14 residues long.

This specimen was peripheral blood, taken in a trial of Ad26.COV2.S vaccine versus placebo. The source of this sequence is a person between 18 and 65 years old who received the Ad26.COV2.S COVID-19 vaccine or a placebo. J is TRBJ1-4 and V is TRBV7-9, with 9 bases lining up with TRBD1. The CDR3 reads CASSFGQGYEKLFF. The CDR3 DNA reads TGTGCCAGCAGCTTCGGACAGGGGTATGAAAAACTGTTTTTT. The variable domain in full, completed from reference TRBV7-9 and TRBJ1-4, reads DTGVSQNPRHKITKRGQNVTFRCDPISEHNRLYWYRQTLGQGPEFLTYFQNEAQLEKSRLLSDRFSAERPKGSFSTLEIQRTEQGDSAMYLCASSFGQGYEKLFFGSGTQLSVL.